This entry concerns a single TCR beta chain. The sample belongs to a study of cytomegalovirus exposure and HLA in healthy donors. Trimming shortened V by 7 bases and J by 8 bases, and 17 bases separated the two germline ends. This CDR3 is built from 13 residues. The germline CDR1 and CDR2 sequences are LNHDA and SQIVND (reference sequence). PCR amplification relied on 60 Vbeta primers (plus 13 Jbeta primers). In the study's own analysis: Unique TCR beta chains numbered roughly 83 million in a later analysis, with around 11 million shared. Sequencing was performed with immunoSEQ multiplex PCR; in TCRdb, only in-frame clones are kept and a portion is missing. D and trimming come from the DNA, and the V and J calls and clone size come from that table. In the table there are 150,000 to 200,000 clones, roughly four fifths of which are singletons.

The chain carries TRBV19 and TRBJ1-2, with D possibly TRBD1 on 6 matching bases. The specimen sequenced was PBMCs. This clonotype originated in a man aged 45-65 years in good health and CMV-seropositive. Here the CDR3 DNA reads TGTGCCAGTACTTGGGACACAGGTCGGGGCTACACCTTC. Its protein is CASTWDTGRGYTF. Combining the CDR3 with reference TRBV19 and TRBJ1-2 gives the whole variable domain DGGITQSPKYLFRKEGQNVTLSCEQNLNHDAMYWYRQDPGQGLRLIYYSQIVNDFQKGDIAEGYSVSREKKESFPLTVTSAQKNPTAFYLCASTWDTGRGYTFGSGTRLTVV.